This TCR beta chain was sequenced for a study of T cell responses to AZD1222 COVID-19 vaccine. This table comes from immunoSEQ multiplex PCR, and its TCRdb copy is limited to in-frame clones, with some not included. This table holds roughly 150,000 clones, around 90% found once. The receptor was isolated from an adult who received the AZD1222 COVID-19 vaccine. Source: peripheral blood, taken 28 days after the second AZD1222 dose.

CDR3 bases: TGTGCCAGCAGGCAAGGGGGTGCAACTAATGAAAAACTGTTTTTT. Its translation is CASRQGGATNEKLFF. The chain employs TRBV6-4 and TRBJ1-4, with a possible D match to TRBD1 (6 bases). The CDR3 is 15 amino acids. V lost 6 bases to trimming and J lost 0 bases, with 11 bases between them. In germline, CDR1 is MRHNA, CDR2 SNTAGT.